Given below is one T cell receptor beta chain in context. Its antigen is still unknown. These data are taken from a study of post-analysis software for immune sequencing data. Background on the study: Relapsing-remitting, secondary progressive and progressive-relapsing forms of multiple sclerosis all featured among disease courses.

Study observations and caveats: About 5 TRBV segments (TRBV5-6, TRBV5-1 and TRBV20-1 among them) occurred more frequently in patients than in controls. Significantly lower normalized Chao1 diversity was seen in multiple sclerosis patients than in controls.

V lost 6 bases, J lost 2 bases, and 13 bases lay in between. There are 14 residues in the CDR3. CDR1 is SGHRS, CDR2 YFSETQ, per germline. The TCR beta cDNA libraries contained unique molecular identifiers. From the PCR reads, TCRdb called clonotypes with MiXCR, one entry per CDR3 protein. The table shows roughly 620,000 distinct CDR3 sequences, with 40% to 50% occurring only once. The V and J genes are TRBV5-1 and TRBJ2-3; possible D gene TRBD2, 6 bases. The sample was blood. The TCR originated in a girl between 5 and 17 years old with multiple sclerosis. CDR3 amino acids: CASKAGTSTDTQYF. CDR3 DNA sequence: TGCGCCAGCAAGGCGGGAACGTCCACAGATACGCAGTATTTT.